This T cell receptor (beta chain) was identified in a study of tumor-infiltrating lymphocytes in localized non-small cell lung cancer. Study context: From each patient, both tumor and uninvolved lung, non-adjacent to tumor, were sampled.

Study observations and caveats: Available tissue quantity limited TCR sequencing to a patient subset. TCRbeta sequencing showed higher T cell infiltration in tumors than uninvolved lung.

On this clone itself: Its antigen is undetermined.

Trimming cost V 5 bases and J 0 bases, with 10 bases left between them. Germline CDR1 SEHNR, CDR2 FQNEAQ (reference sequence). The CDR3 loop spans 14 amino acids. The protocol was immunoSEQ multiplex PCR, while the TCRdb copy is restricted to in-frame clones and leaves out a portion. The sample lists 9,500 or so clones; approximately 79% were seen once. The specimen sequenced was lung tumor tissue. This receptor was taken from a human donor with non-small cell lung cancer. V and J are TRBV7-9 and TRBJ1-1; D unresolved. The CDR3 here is CASSAGRLNTEAFF. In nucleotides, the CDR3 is TGTGCCAGCAGCGCCGGACGGCTGAACACTGAAGCTTTCTTT. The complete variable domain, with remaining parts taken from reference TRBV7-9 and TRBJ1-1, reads DTGVSQNPRHKITKRGQNVTFRCDPISEHNRLYWYRQTLGQGPEFLTYFQNEAQLEKSRLLSDRFSAERPKGSFSTLEIQRTEQGDSAMYLCASSAGRLNTEAFFGQGTRLTVV.